The source of this T cell receptor (beta chain) is a study of blood T cell repertoires in COVID-19. In the study overall: Acute and convalescent COVID-19 specimens originated in the United States, Italy and Spain. Nucleic acid was either cDNA or gDNA, and it came from T cells, B-cell-depleted T cells, or PBMCs.

Original methodology: Quantification of nucleated cells was approximated via reference gene primer amplification. The assay was immunoSEQ multiplex PCR, and TCRdb's table has in-frame clones only and misses some. V and J calls and clone size are copied from that table; D and trimming were computed from the DNA. In the table there are approximately 100,000 clones, 84% of which are singletons. V lost 5 bases and J 0 bases, leaving 13 bases between the germline ends. The CDR3 contains 15 residues. CDR1 is SGHRS, CDR2 YFSETQ, per germline. This sequence was found in a human donor in a cohort sampled during active or convalescent COVID-19. This chain connects TRBV5-1 to TRBJ2-3; D may be TRBD1 (5 bases). What was sequenced was peripheral blood. The CDR3: CASSLGVLSTDTQYF. For the CDR3, the DNA is TGCGCCAGCAGTTTAGGGGTCCTTAGCACAGATACGCAGTATTTT.